There are a few counts of the clone carrying this T cell receptor beta chain. Its target is not known. The sample is drawn from a study of T cells after yellow fever vaccination. Study-wide results and limits: When the response was secondary, it was weaker but reached its peak faster, day 5 versus 15.

The CDR3 has 16 amino acids. Germline V gene lookup returns CDR1 LGHNA and CDR2 YSLEER. The V and J ends lost 4 bases and 6 bases respectively, with 18 bases between them. TCRdb analysed the 5' RACE reads with MiXCR anew, one entry per CDR3 protein. Of under 700,000 distinct CDR3 sequences in the sample, approximately 16% were seen once. This specimen was PBMCs, taken less than 6 days after the first yellow fever vaccination. This sequence was found in a man younger than 35 who received the YFV17D yellow fever vaccine. The chain combines TRBV4-3 with TRBJ2-2, with a tentative D call TRBD2 (7 bases). The CDR3 spells CASSPPRGAGAGELFF. In DNA form, the CDR3 reads TGCGCCAGCAGCCCTCCTCGGGGGGCGGGGGCCGGGGAGCTGTTTTTT.